This entry lists 25 T cell receptor beta chains sequenced from one sample in a study of response to subunit inactivated influenza vaccine. Each CDR3 protein gets one entry after TCRdb re-called the RT-PCR reads with MiXCR. Of a few hundred thousand distinct CDR3 sequences listed, roughly 12% are singletons. The sample was also linked to a second study, of T cells expressing NK-cell markers. That source notes: With UMIs, 5'RACE template switching was used to make TCR beta cDNA.

Sample: PBMCs from blood, taken on the day of vaccination. The receptors come from a man aged 50-59 years who received an inactivated influenza vaccine.

The sample holds many counts of this clonotype. The V and J genes are TRBV20-1 and TRBJ2-1, with TRBD1 identical over 8 bases. Trimming removed 6 bases from V and 12 bases from J; junction bases left unmatched: 13. Germline values: CDR1 DFQATT, CDR2 SNEGSKA (reference sequence). CDR3 length: 13 residues. CDR3: CSAFGQGGSAQFF. The CDR3 nucleotides are TGCAGTGCATTCGGACAGGGAGGAAGCGCGCAGTTCTTC.

The chain is built from TRBV12-3 or TRBV12-4 and TRBJ2-7; D is possibly TRBD2 (5 bases). Trimming removed 2 bases from V and 3 bases from J, with 20 bases in between. CDR3 size: 17 residues. The CDR3, as DNA: TGTGCCAGCAGTTTATTTCCCGCTAGCCTATCCGGCTACGAGCAGTACTTC. It codes for CASSLFPASLSGYEQYF.

This clonotype was observed a handful of times. The rearrangement links TRBV7-8 to TRBJ1-5, with D uncertain. CDR1 is SGHVS, CDR2 FQNEAQ, per germline. V was shortened by 6 bases and J by 2 bases, with 11 bases between the two germline ends. CDR3 length equals 14 residues. CDR3 sequence reads: CASSPIGGNQPQHF. DNA of the CDR3: TGTGCCAGCAGTCCTATCGGGGGCAATCAGCCCCAGCATTTT.

In this sample, this clonotype turned up many times. Here the CDR3 DNA reads TGCAGCGTTGTTCGTACCGGGGGCCACCAAGAGACCCAGTACTTC. It encodes CSVVRTGGHQETQYF. V usage is TRBV29-1 and J usage is TRBJ2-5; either TRBD1 or TRBD2 may fit D (6 bases each). This CDR3 comprises 15 residues. V was shortened by 4 bases and J by 0 bases, with 15 bases between the two germline ends. CDR1 is SQVTM, CDR2 ANQGSEA, per germline.

This clonotype was counted ten times or more. The rearrangement uses TRBV7-2 and TRBJ1-6, with TRBD1 identical over 8 bases. The length of the CDR3 is 15 residues. V was pared by 5 bases and J by 7 bases, with 7 bases of the junction left unmatched. CDR1 is SGHTA and CDR2 is FQGNSA in the germline V gene. CDR3 protein: CASSAQQGVNSPLHF. The DNA of the CDR3 is TGTGCCAGCAGCGCCCAACAGGGGGTAAATTCACCCCTCCACTTT.

The V gene is TRBV20-1, the J gene TRBJ1-3; D call uncertain. Trimming pared 3 bases from V and 2 bases from J, leaving 8 bases between. The CDR3 contains 13 residues. Per germline, CDR1 DFQATT and CDR2 SNEGSKA (reference sequence). CDR3 nucleotide sequence: TGCAGTGCTAGGAGAGATACTGGAAACACCATATATTTT. It is translated as CSARRDTGNTIYF.

Worth noting for this clonotype: A much larger clone differs by one base, so this may be a read error. The conserved phenylalanine or tryptophan is not found at the CDR3 terminus, so this likely reflects a read error. The chain links TRBV3-1 to TRBJ1-3; perhaps TRBD1 as D (6 bases). Trimming shortened V by 5 bases and J by 4 bases, and 12 bases separated the two germline ends. Germline values: CDR1 LGHDT, CDR2 YNNKEL (reference sequence). The CDR3 has 14 amino acids. CDR3 in DNA: TGTGCCAGCAGCGTCCCAGGGGTCGGAAACACCATATATGTT. Amino acids: CASSVPGVGNTIYV.

The rearrangement joins TRBV6-2 or TRBV6-3 to TRBJ2-5; 10 bases map to TRBD2. CDR3 size: 15 residues. The germline gives CDR1 MNHEY, CDR2 SVGEGT. V shed 5 bases, J shed 3 bases, and the junction held 6 bases outside the gene matches. DNA for the CDR3: TGTGCCAGCAGTAGAATTCTAGCGGGGGAAGAGACCCAGTACTTC. Protein: CASSRILAGEETQYF.

The chain recombines TRBV11-3 with TRBJ2-3; 8 bases match TRBD2. CDR1 is SGHNT and CDR2 is YENEEA in the germline V gene. V gave up 5 bases and J gave up 6 bases; unmatched junction bases: 7. The CDR3 is 14 residues long. CDR3 in DNA: TGTGCCAGCAGCCCAGCGGGAGCTGCGGATACGCAGTATTTT. Amino acids: CASSPAGAADTQYF.

V usage is TRBV7-6 and J usage is TRBJ2-3; D uncertain. Germline CDR1 is SGHVS and CDR2 is FNYEAQ. The CDR3 is 15 residues long. V dropped 2 bases and J dropped 2 bases, with 11 bases sitting between them. CDR3: CASSLNPKNTDTQYF. DNA for the CDR3: TGTGCCAGCAGCTTAAATCCTAAAAACACAGATACGCAGTATTTT.

This clonotype was counted at least ten times. The V gene is TRBV6-1, the J gene TRBJ1-6, with 7 positions matching TRBD1. The germline gives CDR1 MNHNS, CDR2 SASEGT. V was pared by 1 base and J by 8 bases, with 5 bases of the junction left unmatched. The CDR3 runs to 15 residues. The CDR3: CASSEGQGVYSPLHF. In nucleotides, the CDR3 is TGTGCCAGCAGTGAAGGACAGGGTGTTTATTCACCCCTCCACTTT.

The chain is built from TRBV7-9 and TRBJ2-1; the match to TRBD2 covers 11 bases. The CDR3 runs to 15 residues. Trimming removed 2 bases from V and 8 bases from J; junction bases left unmatched: 5. Per the germline V gene, CDR1 is SEHNR and CDR2 is FQNEAQ (reference sequence). CDR3 region: CASSLKGTSGYEQFF. As DNA, the CDR3 is TGTGCCAGCAGCTTAAAAGGGACTAGCGGCTATGAGCAGTTCTTC.

The V call is TRBV14, the J call TRBJ2-1, with 13 bases lining up with TRBD2. The CDR3 runs 16 residues. V dropped 2 bases and J dropped 6; count of bases not matched to a gene: 4. In germline, CDR1 is SGHDN, CDR2 FVKESK. The CDR3 nucleotides are TGTGCCAGCAGCCAAATGCGGACTAGCGGGAGCAATGAGCAGTTCTTC. Protein sequence: CASSQMRTSGSNEQFF. The variable domain in full, completed from reference TRBV14 and TRBJ2-1, reads EAGVTQFPSHSVIEKGQTVTLRCDPISGHDNLYWYRRVMGKEIKFLLHFVKESKQDESGMPNNRFLAERTGGTYSTLKVQPAELEDSGVYFCASSQMRTSGSNEQFFGPGTRLTVL.

This chain connects TRBV7-9 to TRBJ1-1, with D unclear. Trimming removed 4 bases from V and 6 bases from J, with 12 bases in between. This CDR3 is built from 13 residues. Germline assignment: CDR1 SEHNR and CDR2 FQNEAQ (reference sequence). The CDR3 sequence: CASSWSGYAEAFF. The CDR3 DNA follows: TGTGCCAGCAGCTGGTCGGGTTACGCTGAAGCTTTCTTT.

This clonotype was seen more than once but under ten times. The rearrangement links TRBV7-9 to TRBJ2-6; perhaps TRBD2 as D (6 bases). The length of the CDR3 is 17 residues. Germline assignment: CDR1 SEHNR and CDR2 FQNEAQ (reference sequence). V gave up 5 bases and J gave up 2 bases, with 16 bases separating them. The CDR3: CASSLGRGMTGANVLTF. CDR3 coding DNA: TGTGCCAGCAGCCTAGGCCGGGGGATGACTGGGGCCAACGTCCTGACTTTC. Together with reference TRBV7-9 and TRBJ2-6, the CDR3 gives the full variable domain: DTGVSQNPRHKITKRGQNVTFRCDPISEHNRLYWYRQTLGQGPEFLTYFQNEAQLEKSRLLSDRFSAERPKGSFSTLEIQRTEQGDSAMYLCASSLGRGMTGANVLTFGAGSRLTVL.

This clonotype was counted many times. This rearrangement joins TRBV3-1 to TRBJ2-3; D tentatively reads TRBD1 or TRBD2 (5 bases each). The ends were cut back, 2 bases at V and 6 bases at J, with 18 bases in the middle. From germline, CDR1 is LGHDT and CDR2 YNNKEL (reference sequence). This CDR3 comprises 16 residues. CDR3 in amino acids: CASSQMPSGAGDTQYF. CDR3 DNA: TGTGCCAGCAGCCAAATGCCCTCCGGGGCCGGGGATACGCAGTATTTT.

This clonotype was counted only a few times. The chain employs TRBV7-8 and TRBJ2-5; TRBD2 aligns across 12 bases. J was trimmed by 2 bases and V by 6 bases; bases with no gene match: 7. This CDR3 spans 16 amino acids. Germline V gene sequence: CDR1 SGHVS, CDR2 FQNEAQ. The CDR3 protein is CASRASGGGRQETQYF. DNA of the CDR3: TGTGCCAGCAGGGCTAGCGGGGGGGGGAGGCAAGAGACCCAGTACTTC.

This clonotype was seen more than once but under ten times. This sequence joins TRBV14 and TRBJ2-1; D gene unclear. The V gene lost 4 bases and the J gene lost 10 bases, with 11 bases spanning the gap. Germline V lookup: CDR1 SGHDN, CDR2 FVKESK. This CDR3 spans 12 amino acids. The CDR3 coding sequence is TGTGCCAGCAGCCTCGGCCCGCCCGAGCAGTTCTTC. Translating gives CASSLGPPEQFF.

V gene TRBV20-1 combines with J gene TRBJ2-7; D tentatively fits TRBD1 or TRBD2 (5 bases each). This CDR3 region has 11 residues. Germline loops: CDR1 DFQATT, CDR2 SNEGSKA (reference sequence). V lost 5 bases to trimming and J lost 7 bases, with 12 bases between them. The CDR3 is CSAPGPKEQYF. In DNA, the CDR3 is TGCAGTGCTCCGGGACCCAAGGAGCAGTACTTC.

This clonotype has a handful of counts. V is TRBV6-5 and J is TRBJ2-3; D gene uncertain. The CDR3 has 14 residues. Trimming left V 2 bases short and J 0 bases short, with 6 bases between. Germline V lookup: CDR1 MNHEY, CDR2 SVGAGI. The CDR3 spells CASSYEASTDTQYF. The CDR3 region has the DNA TGTGCCAGCAGTTACGAGGCTAGCACAGATACGCAGTATTTT.

The chain couples TRBV12-3 or TRBV12-4 to TRBJ2-3, with TRBD2 matching 12 bases. The CDR3 is 16 residues long. V lost 3 bases, J lost 6 bases, and 7 bases stayed unmatched. In nucleotides, the CDR3 is TGTGCCAGCAGTTTGTGGACTAGCGGGAAAGAGGATACGCAGTATTTT. Its translation: CASSLWTSGKEDTQYF.

This clonotype was counted a single time. This may be a read error, as it is one base from a much larger clone. This sequence joins TRBV18 and TRBJ1-3; TRBD1 aligns across 10 bases. The germline gives CDR1 KGHSH, CDR2 LQKENI. This CDR3 spans 13 amino acids. The CDR3 here is CASSRDRGNTMYF. The CDR3 coding sequence is TGTGCCAGCTCACGGGACAGGGGAAACACCATGTATTTT.

A few counts support this clonotype. The V gene is TRBV28, the J gene TRBJ1-6, with TRBD1 matching 7 bases. This CDR3 spans 16 amino acids. J was trimmed by 6 bases and V by 5 bases; bases with no gene match: 10. CDR1 is MDHEN, CDR2 SYDVKM, per germline. CDR3 nucleotide sequence: TGTGCCAGCAGTGGGACCCGGACAGGCTTTAATTCACCCCTCCACTTT. It codes for CASSGTRTGFNSPLHF.

This clonotype came up a few times. This chain links TRBV7-8 with TRBJ2-1; a weak D match, TRBD2 (5 bases). The germline gives CDR1 SGHVS, CDR2 FQNEAQ. The CDR3 contains 16 residues. V was trimmed by 0 bases and J by 4 bases, leaving 13 bases between them. CDR3 nucleotide sequence: TGTGCCAGCAGCTTAGCGAGGGCACTACCATACAATGAGCAGTTCTTC. As protein: CASSLARALPYNEQFF.

This clonotype has only a few counts. This chain links TRBV6-2 or TRBV6-3 with TRBJ2-1; the D call may be TRBD1 or TRBD2 (5 bases each). V was shortened by 6 bases and J by 0 bases, with 21 bases between the two germline ends. The V gene's germline CDR1 is MNHEY and CDR2 SVGEGT. This CDR3 comprises 18 residues. CDR3 amino acids: CASSIDSLFTSSYNEQFF. CDR3 coding DNA: TGTGCCAGCAGCATAGACAGCCTATTTACTAGCTCCTACAATGAGCAGTTCTTC.